This TCR beta chain was captured by sequencing in a study of cytomegalovirus exposure and HLA in healthy donors. Notes on the study in general: Most TCR beta V segments were productive about 87% or about 30% of the time in an earlier analysis.

Of note for this clone: The antigen is unknown.

Primers included in the PCR were 60 Vbeta and 13 Jbeta primers. The method was immunoSEQ multiplex PCR; TCRdb's version includes in-frame clones alone and lacks a portion of them. The table lists about 170,000 clones, more than 70% of them singletons, with about 1.5% in the top ten. The CDR3 contains 13 residues. The V gene lost 9 bases and the J gene lost 4 bases, with 14 bases spanning the gap. The germline gives CDR1 MNHEY, CDR2 SMNVEV (reference sequence). The V call is TRBV27, the J call TRBJ2-3; weak D call: TRBD1 (5 bases). The source is a male donor in good health and CMV-seronegative. The sample was PBMCs. The CDR3 loop is CASGVQESDTQYF. DNA of the CDR3: TGTGCCAGTGGGGTACAGGAGTCAGATACGCAGTATTTT.